Below, 4 T cell receptor beta chains from the same sample are listed, as sequenced in a study of identical twins. TCRdb used MiXCR to reprocess the 5' RACE reads, holding one entry per CDR3 protein. The sample consists of around 530,000 distinct CDR3 sequences, about 16% of them appearing once. The same data also went into a second study, on yellow fever vaccine responses in identical twins.

The sample comprised CD4+ T cells sorted from blood. The origin of the receptors is a woman aged 18 to 35 in good health.

This clonotype was seen a few times. The rearrangement uses TRBV20-1 and TRBJ2-1; 7 bases line up with TRBD2. The V gene end was trimmed by 5 bases and the J gene end by 7 bases; junction bases not matched to a gene: 17. The CDR3 runs to 16 residues. Germline values: CDR1 DFQATT, CDR2 SNEGSKA (reference sequence). CDR3 sequence (DNA): TGCAGTGCTCTGGGCGGGAGTACCCGCGTTAGAAATGAGCAGTTCTTC. Translating gives CSALGGSTRVRNEQFF.

This clonotype was observed a handful of times. The chain employs TRBV20-1 and TRBJ2-5; D not resolved. The germline V gene encodes CDR1 DFQATT and CDR2 SNEGSKA (reference sequence). The CDR3 consists of 13 residues. Between the trimmed V and J ends, which lost 4 bases and 2 bases, there was a span of 11 bases. This CDR3 is CSATPGLQETQYF. CDR3 coding DNA: TGCAGTGCTACACCCGGGTTGCAAGAGACCCAGTACTTC.

The V and J genes are TRBV5-1 and TRBJ2-1; 13 bases are a match to TRBD2. The CDR3 is 15 residues long. The germline V gene encodes CDR1 SGHRS and CDR2 YFSETQ. The V and J ends lost 4 bases and 10 bases, in that order; junction bases with no gene match: 8. The CDR3 region has the DNA TGCGCCAGCAGCCAATGGACTAGCGGGAGTGAGGAGCAGTTCTTC. This sequence encodes CASSQWTSGSEEQFF.

The genes are TRBV28 and TRBJ2-2; possibly TRBD2 for D (7 bases). The CDR3 has 14 amino acids. Germline V gene lookup returns CDR1 MDHEN and CDR2 SYDVKM. The V gene lost 8 bases and the J gene lost 0 bases, with 10 bases spanning the gap. The CDR3 nucleotides read TGTGCCAGCCGGGGGGCCCCGAACACCGGGGAGCTGTTTTTT. Residues: CASRGAPNTGELFF.